This T cell receptor (beta chain) originates from a study of cytomegalovirus exposure and HLA in healthy donors. TCRdb keeps only in-frame clones here, not all; method: immunoSEQ multiplex PCR. This sample has under 100,000 clones, with about 96% found just once. Between the trimmed V and J ends, which lost 5 bases and 4 bases, there was a span of 15 bases. Germline V gene lookup returns CDR1 SEHNR and CDR2 FQNEAQ (reference sequence). This CDR3 comprises 15 residues. The V and J genes are TRBV7-9 and TRBJ2-1, with a tentative D call TRBD1 (6 bases). This sequence was found in a man aged 18 to 35 in good health and CMV-seronegative. Sequenced input: PBMCs. The CDR3 sequence: CASSVTRGSYNEQFF. DNA for the CDR3: TGTGCCAGCAGCGTTACGAGGGGGTCATACAATGAGCAGTTCTTC.